This TCR beta chain derives from a study of cytomegalovirus exposure and HLA in healthy donors. Whole-study results and caveats: Across donors, sequencing depth was assumed by presence/absence analyses to be roughly uniform. Three chains linked to CMV were shown in vitro to be specific for CMV antigens.

Concerning this clone: Antigen: not known.

The PCR was carried out with 60 Vbeta primers and 13 Jbeta primers. Using immunoSEQ multiplex PCR, the repertoire was profiled, and TCRdb retains in-frame clones only, with some absent. The sample shows about 160,000 clones, 60% to 80% of them seen only once. CDR3 length equals 16 residues. Trimming took off 1 base at V and 6 bases at J, with 19 bases between the two ends. From germline, CDR1 is SGHNT and CDR2 YYREEE (reference sequence). Sequenced sample: PBMCs. The source of this sequence is a male donor in good health and CMV-seronegative. V and J are TRBV5-4 and TRBJ2-5; tentative D call: TRBD2 (6 bases). CDR3 nucleotides: TGTGCCAGCAGCTTGATTCTTACGGGGGTGGGGCAGACCCAGTACTTC. It yields the protein CASSLILTGVGQTQYF. The full variable domain, with the rest looked up from reference TRBV5-4 and TRBJ2-5, is ETGVTQSPTHLIKTRGQQVTLRCSSQSGHNTVSWYQQALGQGPQFIFQYYREEENGRGNFPPRFSGLQFPNYSSELNVNALELDDSALYLCASSLILTGVGQTQYFGPGTRLLVL.